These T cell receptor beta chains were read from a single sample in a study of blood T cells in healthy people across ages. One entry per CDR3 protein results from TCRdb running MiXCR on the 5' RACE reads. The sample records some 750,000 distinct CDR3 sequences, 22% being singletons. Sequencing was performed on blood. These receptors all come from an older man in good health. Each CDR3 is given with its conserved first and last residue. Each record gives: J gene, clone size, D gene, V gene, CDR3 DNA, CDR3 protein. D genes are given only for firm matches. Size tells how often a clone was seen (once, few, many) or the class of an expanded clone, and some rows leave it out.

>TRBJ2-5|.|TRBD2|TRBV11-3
TGTGCCAGCAGCCTCACCTTAGCGGGAGCTGTAGAGACCCAGTACTTC
CASSLTLAGAVETQYF
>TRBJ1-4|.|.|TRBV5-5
TGTGCCAGCAGCCACACTTGGACTGCAACCGATGAAAAACTGTTTTTT
CASSHTWTATDEKLFF
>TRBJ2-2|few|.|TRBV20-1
TGCAGTGCTCACCAAAACACCGGGGAGCTGTTTTTT
CSAHQNTGELFF
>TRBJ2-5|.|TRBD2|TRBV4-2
TGTGCCAGCAGCCAAGTTAGCGGGAGGGCCCAGGAGACCCAGTACTTC
CASSQVSGRAQETQYF
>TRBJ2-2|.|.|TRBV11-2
TGTGCCAGCAGCTTGAATGGACCCGCAGTGGGGACCGGGGAGCTGTTTTTT
CASSLNGPAVGTGELFF
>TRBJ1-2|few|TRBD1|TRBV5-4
TGTGCCAGCAGCTTGCCAACAGGGGCTGACTATGGCTACACCTTC
CASSLPTGADYGYTF
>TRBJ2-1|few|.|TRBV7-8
TGTGCCAGCAGCTTAGCAGGACAGAGCTCCTACAATGAGCAGTTCTTC
CASSLAGQSSYNEQFF
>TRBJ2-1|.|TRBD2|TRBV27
TGTGCCAGCAGTTCCAGACTAGCGGCCTCGACCTACAATGAGCAGTTCTTC
CASSSRLAASTYNEQFF
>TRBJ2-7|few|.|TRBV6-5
TGTGCCAGCAGTTACTCGATAAATCAGGTTTACGAGCAGTACTTC
CASSYSINQVYEQYF
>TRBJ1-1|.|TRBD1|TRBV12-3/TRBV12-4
TGTGCCAGCAGTGAGCGCAGGGGGCGGAACACTGAAGCTTTCTTT
CASSERRGRNTEAFF
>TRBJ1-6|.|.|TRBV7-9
TGTGCCAGCAGCGCGGACAGAAATAATTCACCCCTCCACTTT
CASSADRNNSPLHF
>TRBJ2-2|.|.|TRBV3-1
TGTGCCAGCAGCCAAAGTACCGGGGAGCTGTTTTTT
CASSQSTGELFF
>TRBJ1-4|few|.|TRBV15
TGTACCACCAGCACGAAGGGGACAAGGGATGAAAAACTGTTTTTT
CTTSTKGTRDEKLFF
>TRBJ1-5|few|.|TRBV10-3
TGTGCCGTAAAGGGGGACCTCGCCAATCAGCCCCAGCATTTT
CAVKGDLANQPQHF
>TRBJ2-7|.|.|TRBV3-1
TGTGCCAGCAGCCCACCTATGTTTTGGGGCTCCTCCTACGAGCAGTACTTC
CASSPPMFWGSSYEQYF
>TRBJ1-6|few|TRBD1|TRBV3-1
TGTGCCAGCAGCCAGCGTCCGGGACAGGGAGGCCGGAATTCACCCCTCCACTTT
CASSQRPGQGGRNSPLHF
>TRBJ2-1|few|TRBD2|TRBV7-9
TGTGCCAGCAGCTTACTAGCGGGAGGGATCAATGAGCAGTTCTTC
CASSLLAGGINEQFF
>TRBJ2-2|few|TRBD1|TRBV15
TGCGCCACCAGCAGAGATAGCCGGACAGGGGGGGTCGGGGAGCTGTTTTTT
CATSRDSRTGGVGELFF
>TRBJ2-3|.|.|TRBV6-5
TGTGCCAGCAGTGACCCAGGGGGACTAGAGGCAGATACGCAGTATTTT
CASSDPGGLEADTQYF
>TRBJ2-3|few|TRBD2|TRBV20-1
TGCAGTGCGGCCAGGACTAGCGGGGGGTCAGATACGCAGTATTTT
CSAARTSGGSDTQYF
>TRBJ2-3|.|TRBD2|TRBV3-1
TGTGCCAGCAAAAGACTAGCGGGAGCAGATACGCAGTATTTT
CASKRLAGADTQYF
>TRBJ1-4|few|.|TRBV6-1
TGTGCCAGCAGTGAATCCTGGGGTACAGCTAATGAAAAACTGTTTTTT
CASSESWGTANEKLFF
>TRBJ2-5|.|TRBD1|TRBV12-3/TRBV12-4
TGTGCCAGCAGTTTGGGGCAGGGGGCCAAGACCCAGTACTTC
CASSLGQGAKTQYF
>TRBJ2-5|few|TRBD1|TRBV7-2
TGTGCCAGCAGCATCGGACAGGGGATTTGGGAGACCCAGTACTTC
CASSIGQGIWETQYF
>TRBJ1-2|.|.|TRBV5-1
TGCGCCAGCAGACTGGACACAAATGACTATGGCTACACCTTC
CASRLDTNDYGYTF
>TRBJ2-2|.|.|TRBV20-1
TGCAGTGCTCAGGAGCCCTTAGTTAGCGGGGAGCTGTTTTTT
CSAQEPLVSGELFF
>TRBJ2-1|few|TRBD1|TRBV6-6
TGTGCCAGCAGCCGGGACAGGGGGTTGAATGAGCAGTTCTTC
CASSRDRGLNEQFF
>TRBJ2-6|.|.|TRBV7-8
TGTGCCAGCAGCTTACTTGGGACATCCTCTGGGGCCAACGTCCTGACTTTC
CASSLLGTSSGANVLTF
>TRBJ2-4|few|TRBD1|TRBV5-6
TGTGCCAGCAGCGACGGGACAGGAGAAAACATTCAGTACTTC
CASSDGTGENIQYF
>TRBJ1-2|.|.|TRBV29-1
TGCAGCGTTGAAAGAAGGGAACAGGTTTGGGGCTACACCTTC
CSVERREQVWGYTF
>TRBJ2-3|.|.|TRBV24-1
TGTGCCACCAGTGATTCAGCGGTCTCTACGGCGTATTTT
CATSDSAVSTAYF
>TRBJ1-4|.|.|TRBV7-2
TGTGCCAGCAGCCCTCGGGAAGGGGTAGGAGGGGAAAAACTGTTTTTT
CASSPREGVGGEKLFF
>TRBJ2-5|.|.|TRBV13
TGTGCCAGCAGCTCTTGGACCCTTCGGTGGGAGACCCAGTACTTC
CASSSWTLRWETQYF
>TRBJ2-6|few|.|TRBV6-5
TGTGCCAGCAGACGTAGGGACTCAGGGGCCAACGTCCTGACTTTC
CASRRRDSGANVLTF
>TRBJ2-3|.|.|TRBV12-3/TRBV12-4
TGTGCCAGCAGACCCGACCAAAAGAGATTAGATACGCAGTATTTT
CASRPDQKRLDTQYF